The 26 T cell receptor beta chains listed next were all sequenced from one sample in a study of regulatory T cells in long-lasting Graves disease. Documented time point: newly diagnosed GD, antithyroid drugs for less than 3 months. The authors made the TCR library using RNA they extracted from PBMCs. The authors built TCR beta libraries using iRepertoire HTBI primers and Arm-PCR of CDR3 regions. TCRdb called the multiplex PCR reads again in MiXCR, with one record for every CDR3 protein. This sample has some 600,000 distinct CDR3 sequences, with roughly 15% found just once. These data were also filed under a second study, of T cells in Graves' hyperthyroidism and ophthalmopathy.

Material: peripheral blood mononuclear cells (PBMCs), obtained at new diagnosis, from a patient treated with antithyroid drugs. Every receptor here comes from a man between 18 and 29 years old with Graves disease.

The chain couples TRBV19 to TRBJ1-5, with 7 bases identical to TRBD1. The length of the CDR3 is 15 residues. CDR1 and CDR2 (germline): LNHDA, SQIVND (reference sequence). V shed 4 bases and J 0 bases; nucleotides not matched to a gene: 3. CDR3 DNA sequence: TGTGCCAGTAGTACCCGACAGGGTAGCAATCAGCCCCAGCATTTT. Its protein is CASSTRQGSNQPQHF.

This clonotype was recorded at least ten times. This sequence joins TRBV12-3 or TRBV12-4 and TRBJ1-2; 7 bases map to TRBD1. This CDR3 is built from 15 residues. V gave up 5 bases and J gave up 3 bases; unmatched junction bases: 9. The CDR3 nucleotides are TGTGCCAGCAGTCGACCCGGACAGGAGTACTATGGCTACACCTTC. It specifies CASSRPGQEYYGYTF.

With respect to this clonotype: A read error may be the cause here, since a much bigger clone is one base away. V usage is TRBV2 and J usage is TRBJ2-4; 7 nucleotides match TRBD1. The better agreement between TRBJ2-7 and the DNA end casts doubt on the J call. The CDR3 sequence is 13 residues long. CDR1 SNHLY and CDR2 FYNNEI come from the germline V gene. In DNA form, the CDR3 reads TGTGTCAGCAGTGCCGGACAGGTTTACGAGCAGTACTTC. Its translation: CVSSAGQVYEQYF.

This clonotype was seen many times. This rearrangement joins TRBV28 to TRBJ1-1; D unresolved. Germline lookup yields CDR1 MDHEN and CDR2 SYDVKM. Trimming pared 8 bases from V and 0 bases from J, leaving 10 bases between. The CDR3 runs 13 residues. CDR3 nucleotides: TGTGCCAGCCTGGGAATCATGAACACTGAAGCTTTCTTT. Protein product: CASLGIMNTEAFF.

The table lists this clonotype with a few counts. The gene calls are TRBV20-1 and TRBJ1-1; TRBD1 might be the D (5 bases). V was shortened by 3 bases and J by 0 bases, with 11 bases between the two germline ends. CDR3 size: 14 residues. CDR1 is DFQATT, CDR2 SNEGSKA, per germline (reference sequence). Here the CDR3 reads CSARSGAMNTEAFF. The CDR3 DNA follows: TGCAGTGCTAGGTCCGGGGCCATGAACACTGAAGCTTTCTTT.

This clonotype was picked up many times. The V and J genes are TRBV7-9 and TRBJ2-5; D gene ambiguous. This CDR3 has 14 residues. The germline V gene encodes CDR1 SEHNR and CDR2 FQNEAQ (reference sequence). The V end lost 3 bases, the J end lost 3 bases, and 11 bases lay between the germline ends. The CDR3 is CASSLGSSEETQYF. CDR3 DNA: TGTGCCAGCAGCTTGGGCAGCTCGGAAGAGACCCAGTACTTC.

This clonotype was seen more than once but under ten times. The chain couples TRBV5-1 to TRBJ1-1; D uncertain. The V end lost 4 bases, the J end lost 2 bases, and 15 bases lay between the germline ends. The CDR3 totals 15 residues. Germline CDR1 reads SGHRS; CDR2 reads YFSETQ. The CDR3 loop reads CASSLSLAENTEAFF. DNA for the CDR3: TGCGCCAGCAGCCTGTCCTTGGCAGAAAACACTGAAGCTTTCTTT.

Only a few counts were recorded for this clonotype. The chain joins TRBV19 to TRBJ1-2, with TRBD1 identical over 8 bases. V trimming: 5 bases; J trimming: 6 bases; junction bases outside the gene matches: 11. The CDR3 extends over 15 amino acids. Germline assignment: CDR1 LNHDA and CDR2 SQIVND (reference sequence). The CDR3 DNA reads as TGTGCCAGTAGTCTCCTGACAGGGGCCGTCGATGGCTACACCTTC. The encoded protein is CASSLLTGAVDGYTF.

This clonotype was recorded a few times. The chain recombines TRBV6-4 with TRBJ2-5; possibly TRBD2 for D (7 bases). The CDR3 is 16 amino acids. V was trimmed by 7 bases and J by 1 base, leaving 19 bases between them. Germline V lookup: CDR1 MRHNA, CDR2 SNTAGT. CDR3 protein: CASILGGGRTQETQYF. The CDR3 DNA follows: TGTGCCAGCATCCTCGGGGGCGGGAGAACCCAAGAGACCCAGTACTTC.

This clonotype was counted at least ten times. The chain has TRBV7-8 and TRBJ1-1; D not certain. This CDR3 has 12 residues. Trimming removed 0 bases at V and 7 bases at J, with 6 bases between. CDR1 is SGHVS and CDR2 is FQNEAQ in the germline V gene. CDR3 DNA sequence: TGTGCCAGCAGCTTAGCGTGGGGTGAAGCTTTCTTT. Its translation: CASSLAWGEAFF. Supplemented by reference TRBV7-8 and TRBJ1-1, the full variable domain reads GAGVSQSPRYKVAKRGQDVALRCDPISGHVSLFWYQQALGQGPEFLTYFQNEAQLDKSGLPSDRFFAERPEGSVSTLKIQRTQQEDSAVYLCASSLAWGEAFFGQGTRLTVV.

There are many counts of this clonotype. The V call is TRBV7-2, the J call TRBJ2-3, with a weak D call TRBD1 (5 bases). The germline V gene has CDR1 SGHTA and CDR2 FQGNSA. This CDR3 has 15 residues. V gave up 3 bases and J gave up 0 bases, with 10 bases separating them. The CDR3 here is CASSFAGFSTDTQYF. Here the CDR3 DNA reads TGTGCCAGCAGCTTTGCAGGGTTTAGCACAGATACGCAGTATTTT.

This clonotype was recorded many times. This sequence joins TRBV5-1 and TRBJ2-7; TRBD1 matches 8 bases. Germline CDR1 and CDR2: SGHRS and YFSETQ. V trimming: 4 bases; J trimming: 3 bases; junction bases outside the gene matches: 9. The CDR3 is 15 residues long. The CDR3 DNA is TGCGCCAGCAGCGCCCGGACAGGGTTTCGCTACGAGCAGTACTTC. Encoded protein: CASSARTGFRYEQYF.

This clonotype came up many times. V and J are TRBV3-1 and TRBJ2-7, with 7 bases aligning to TRBD2. V dropped 4 bases and J dropped 3; count of bases not matched to a gene: 6. There are 14 residues in the CDR3. Germline V gene data show CDR1 as LGHDT and CDR2 as YNNKEL (reference sequence). Here the CDR3 reads CASSLLAEDYEQYF. DNA of the CDR3: TGTGCCAGCAGCCTCCTAGCGGAAGACTACGAGCAGTACTTC.

V is TRBV6-1 and J is TRBJ2-5; TRBD1 or TRBD2 may be the D gene (5 bases each). The CDR3 extends over 15 amino acids. Trimming stripped 10 bases from V and 4 bases from J, with 22 bases between. The germline V gene encodes CDR1 MNHNS and CDR2 SASEGT. The CDR3, as DNA: TGTGCCATCTGTGGGGGAAGAGGGGTAGGAGAGACCCAGTACTTC. This translates into CAICGGRGVGETQYF.

The J gene is TRBJ2-1, the V gene TRBV10-3; 8 positions agree with TRBD2. Unmatched junction bases numbered 6, after V lost 8 bases and J lost 0 bases. Germline values: CDR1 ENHRY, CDR2 SYGVKD. This CDR3 contains 15 residues. The CDR3 here is CAIGQSGSSYNEQFF. In DNA, the CDR3 is TGTGCCATCGGACAAAGCGGGAGCTCCTACAATGAGCAGTTCTTC.

Remarks on this clonotype: No conserved phenylalanine or tryptophan ends this CDR3, so it is likely a read error. The chain joins TRBV6-1 to TRBJ1-1; no definite D call. V was shortened by 4 bases and J by 6 bases, with 12 bases between the two germline ends. Germline-derived CDR1 and CDR2 are MNHNS and SASEGT. The CDR3 runs to 13 residues. The CDR3, as DNA: TGTGCCAGCAGTGGACCCCCCGCCGCTGAAGCTTTCCTT. It is translated as CASSGPPAAEAFL.

This chain connects TRBV9 to TRBJ2-7; D gene unclear. The V gene's germline CDR1 is SGDLS and CDR2 YYNGEE. This CDR3 is 14 amino acids long. V lost 0 bases to trimming and J lost 0 bases, with 7 bases between them. The CDR3 sequence: CASSVDPGSYEQYF. The CDR3 nucleotides read TGTGCCAGCAGCGTAGATCCGGGCTCCTACGAGCAGTACTTC.

V is TRBV20-1 and J is TRBJ2-1; TRBD2 is a possible D gene (7 bases). Trimming left V 2 bases short and J 6 bases short, with 17 bases between. The germline CDR1 and CDR2 sequences are DFQATT and SNEGSKA (reference sequence). CDR3 length: 15 amino acids. The CDR3 sequence is CSARKARGGFNEQFF. DNA of the CDR3: TGCAGTGCTAGAAAAGCTAGGGGGGGGTTCAATGAGCAGTTCTTC.

Many counts were recorded for this clonotype. CDR3 protein: CAWSVRPSSYEQYF. Written as DNA, the CDR3 is TGTGCCTGGAGTGTGCGTCCGAGCTCCTACGAGCAGTACTTC. V is TRBV30 and J is TRBJ2-7; the D is unclear. V lost 0 bases and J lost 0, with 9 bases in between. Per the germline V gene, CDR1 is GTSNPN and CDR2 is SVGIG (reference sequence). CDR3 size: 14 residues.

V is TRBV12-3 or TRBV12-4 and J is TRBJ1-1; no clear D. This CDR3 is built from 14 residues. V lost 3 bases, J lost 1 base, and 9 bases lay in between. CDR3: CASSFSDQNTEAFF. The CDR3 nucleotides are TGTGCCAGCAGTTTTTCGGATCAGAACACTGAAGCTTTCTTT.

Many counts were recorded for this clonotype. J is TRBJ1-5 and V is TRBV5-5; D perhaps matches TRBD1 (5 bases). The length of the CDR3 is 14 residues. The ends were cut back, 0 bases at V and 3 bases at J, with 7 bases in the middle. CDR1 and CDR2 (germline): SGHKS, YYEKEE (reference sequence). Here the CDR3 reads CASSLVDINQPQHF. CDR3 nucleotides: TGTGCCAGCAGCTTGGTGGACATCAATCAGCCCCAGCATTTT. Supplemented by reference TRBV5-5 and TRBJ1-5, the full variable domain reads DAGVTQSPTHLIKTRGQQVTLRCSPISGHKSVSWYQQVLGQGPQFIFQYYEKEERGRGNFPDRFSARQFPNYSSELNVNALLLGDSALYLCASSLVDINQPQHFGDGTRLSIL.

This clonotype was observed a handful of times. The chain combines TRBV6-2 or TRBV6-3 with TRBJ2-7; TRBD1 or TRBD2 may be the D gene (5 bases each). V dropped 5 bases and J dropped 2 bases, with 13 bases sitting between them. CDR1 is MNHEY and CDR2 is SVGEGT in the germline V gene. CDR3 length: 14 amino acids. For the CDR3, the DNA is TGTGCCAGCAGTACCGGGATGACAGCCTACGAGCAGTACTTC. Translated, it gives CASSTGMTAYEQYF.

The chain has TRBV20-1 and TRBJ2-7; a weak D match, TRBD1 (5 bases). The CDR3 covers 13 residues. The ends were cut back, 1 base at V and 0 bases at J, with 7 bases in the middle. Germline V lookup: CDR1 DFQATT, CDR2 SNEGSKA (reference sequence). The CDR3 spells CSARARGSYEQYF. In DNA, the CDR3 is TGCAGTGCTAGAGCTAGGGGCTCCTACGAGCAGTACTTC.

The CDR3 loop reads CASSLRTTNTEAFF. In DNA, the CDR3 is TGTGCCAGCAGCTTACGGACCACGAACACTGAAGCTTTCTTT. The rearrangement uses TRBV7-2 and TRBJ1-1; D is ambiguous. Germline V lookup: CDR1 SGHTA, CDR2 FQGNSA. V lost 2 bases, J lost 1 base, and 8 bases lay in between. CDR3 size: 14 residues.

This chain connects TRBV15 to TRBJ2-2; TRBD1 matches 7 bases. V lost 4 bases to trimming and J lost 3 bases; unmatched junction nucleotides: 8. Germline V gene data show CDR1 as LNHNV and CDR2 as YYDKDF (reference sequence). The CDR3 consists of 16 residues. The CDR3 region is CATSKIETGYTGELFF. In DNA, the CDR3 is TGTGCCACCAGCAAGATAGAGACAGGGTACACCGGGGAGCTGTTTTTT. The whole variable domain, filled in from reference TRBV15 and TRBJ2-2, reads DAMVIQNPRYQVTQFGKPVTLSCSQTLNHNVMYWYQQKSSQAPKLLFHYYDKDFNNEADTPDNFQSRRPNTSFCFLDIRSPGLGDTAMYLCATSKIETGYTGELFFGEGSRLTVL.

In this sample, this clonotype turned up a few times. V gene TRBV5-1 combines with J gene TRBJ2-7, with 9 nucleotides matching TRBD1. V shed 7 bases and J 3 bases; nucleotides not matched to a gene: 5. Germline V gives CDR1 SGHRS, CDR2 YFSETQ. The CDR3 is 13 residues long. The CDR3, as DNA: TGCGCCAGCGGGACAGGGAATCACTACGAGCAGTACTTC. Translating it yields CASGTGNHYEQYF.